This T cell receptor (beta chain) was documented in a study of CD8 T cells in ankylosing spondylitis. Study-wide points: For ankylosing spondylitis blood, a TCR beta motif of several highly homologous variants appeared characteristic. Clones linked to disease were reported to show significant enrichment in matched ankylosing spondylitis synovial fluid. Disease-linked clones bore a CD8+ phenotype and were relatively rare in peripheral blood.

Germline-derived CDR1 and CDR2 are MNHEY and SMNVEV (reference sequence). The V and J ends lost 6 bases and 4 bases respectively, with 11 bases between them. The CDR3 loop spans 13 amino acids. About this clonotype: Its antigen is currently unknown.

Library preparation for TCR beta used quantitative 5'-RACE with molecular barcodes. TCRdb reprocessed the 5' RACE reads via MiXCR and lists one record per CDR3 protein. The data hold 200,000 to 300,000 distinct CDR3 sequences, with approximately 30% observed a single time. The material sequenced was blood, either unsorted or a sorted T cell fraction (not recorded which). The chain links TRBV27 to TRBJ2-3, with D unresolved. This clonotype originated in a male donor with ankylosing spondylitis or in good health (not recorded which). This CDR3 is CASSRGRADTQYF. DNA of the CDR3: TGTGCCAGCAGCCGCGGAAGGGCAGATACGCAGTATTTT.